The T cell receptor (beta chain) under discussion was sequenced for a study of blood T cell repertoires in COVID-19. For the study at large: Material from acute and convalescent COVID-19 was sourced from the United States, Italy and Spain.

It was during active infection that Seattle patients were enrolled and then longitudinally followed. The CDR3 spans 16 residues. The V and J ends lost 4 bases and 0 bases respectively, with 15 bases between them. The germline CDR1 and CDR2 sequences are LNHDA and SQIVND (reference sequence). Authors' processing steps: Amplification from reference gene primers served as the basis for estimated nucleated cell counts. Sequenced by immunoSEQ multiplex PCR; TCRdb stores in-frame clones only, minus some. V and J calls plus clone size are reproduced from that table; the DNA served to infer D and trimming. The profile shows roughly 250,000 clones, roughly 88% of them singletons.

The V call is TRBV19, the J call TRBJ1-1, with D possibly TRBD1 on 6 matching bases. The sample taken for sequencing was peripheral blood. The receptor's source is a human donor with COVID-19, enrolled during active disease. The donor label of this sample is uncertain. The CDR3 DNA sequence: TGTGCCAGTAGTAAAAACAGGGAGGGCATGAACACTGAAGCTTTCTTT. Its protein product is CASSKNREGMNTEAFF.